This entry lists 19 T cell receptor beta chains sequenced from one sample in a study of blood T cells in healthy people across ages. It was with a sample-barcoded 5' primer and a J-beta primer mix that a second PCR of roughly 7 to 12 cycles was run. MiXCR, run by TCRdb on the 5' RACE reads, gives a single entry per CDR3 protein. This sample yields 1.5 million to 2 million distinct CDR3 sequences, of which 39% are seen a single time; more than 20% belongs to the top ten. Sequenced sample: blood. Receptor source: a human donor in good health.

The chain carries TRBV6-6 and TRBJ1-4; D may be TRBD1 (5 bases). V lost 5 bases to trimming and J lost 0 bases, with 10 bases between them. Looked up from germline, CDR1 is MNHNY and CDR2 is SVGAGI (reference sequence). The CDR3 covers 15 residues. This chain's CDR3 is CASSHDRPTNEKLFF. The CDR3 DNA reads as TGTGCCAGCAGTCACGACAGACCAACTAATGAAAAACTGTTTTTT.

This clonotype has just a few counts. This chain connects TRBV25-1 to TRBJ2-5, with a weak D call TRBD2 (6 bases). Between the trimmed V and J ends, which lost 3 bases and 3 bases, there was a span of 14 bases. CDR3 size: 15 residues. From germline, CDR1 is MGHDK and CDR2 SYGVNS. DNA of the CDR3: TGTGCCAGCAGTGAGTGGGGAGGTGGAGAAGAGACCCAGTACTTC. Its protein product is CASSEWGGGEETQYF.

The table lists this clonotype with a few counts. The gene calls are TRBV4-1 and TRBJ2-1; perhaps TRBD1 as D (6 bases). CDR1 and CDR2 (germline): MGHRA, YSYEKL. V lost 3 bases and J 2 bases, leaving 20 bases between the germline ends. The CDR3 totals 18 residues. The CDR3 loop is CASSHGTLMSPPYNEQFF. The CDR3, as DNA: TGCGCCAGCAGCCATGGGACACTGATGAGCCCCCCCTACAATGAGCAGTTCTTC.

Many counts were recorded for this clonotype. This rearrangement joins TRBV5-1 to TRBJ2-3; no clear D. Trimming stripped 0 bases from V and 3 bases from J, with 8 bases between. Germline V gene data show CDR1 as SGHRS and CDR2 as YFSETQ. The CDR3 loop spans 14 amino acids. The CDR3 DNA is TGCGCCAGCAGCTTGGATTCCCCGACAGATACGCAGTATTTT. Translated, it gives CASSLDSPTDTQYF.

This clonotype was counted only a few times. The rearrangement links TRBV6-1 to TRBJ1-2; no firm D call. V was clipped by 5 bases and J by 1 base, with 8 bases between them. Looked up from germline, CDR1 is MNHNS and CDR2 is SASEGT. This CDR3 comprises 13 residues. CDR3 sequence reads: CASSMTNNYGYTF. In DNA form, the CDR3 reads TGTGCCAGCAGTATGACAAATAACTATGGCTACACCTTC.

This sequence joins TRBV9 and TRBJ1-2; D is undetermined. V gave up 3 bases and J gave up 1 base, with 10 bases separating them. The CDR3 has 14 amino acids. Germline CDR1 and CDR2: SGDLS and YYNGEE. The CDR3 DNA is TGTGCCAGCAGCGCCCAGGAGATTAACTATGGCTACACCTTC. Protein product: CASSAQEINYGYTF.

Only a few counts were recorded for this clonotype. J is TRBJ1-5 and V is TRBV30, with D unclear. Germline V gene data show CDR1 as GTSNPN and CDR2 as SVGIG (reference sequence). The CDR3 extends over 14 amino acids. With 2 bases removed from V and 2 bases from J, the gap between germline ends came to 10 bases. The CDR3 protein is CAWSNNHRNQPQHF. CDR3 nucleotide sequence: TGTGCCTGGAGTAATAACCACCGCAATCAGCCCCAGCATTTT.

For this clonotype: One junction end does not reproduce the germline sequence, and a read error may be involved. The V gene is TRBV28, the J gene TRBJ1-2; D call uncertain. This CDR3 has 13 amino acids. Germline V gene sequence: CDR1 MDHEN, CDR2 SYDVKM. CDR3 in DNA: TGTGCCAGCAGTTTAATGGGGAGCTATGGCCACACCTTC. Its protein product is CASSLMGSYGHTF.

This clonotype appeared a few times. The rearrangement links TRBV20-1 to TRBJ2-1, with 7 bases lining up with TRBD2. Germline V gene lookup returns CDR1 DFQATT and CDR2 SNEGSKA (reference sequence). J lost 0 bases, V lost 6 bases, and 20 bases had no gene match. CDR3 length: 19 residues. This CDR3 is CSAYNRGSGYRGSYNEQFF. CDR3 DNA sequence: TGCAGTGCCTACAACCGGGGTAGCGGGTACCGCGGCTCCTACAATGAGCAGTTCTTC.

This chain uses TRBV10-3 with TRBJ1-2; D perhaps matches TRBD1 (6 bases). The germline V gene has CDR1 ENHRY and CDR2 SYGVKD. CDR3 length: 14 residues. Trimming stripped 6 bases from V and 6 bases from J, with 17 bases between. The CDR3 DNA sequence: TGTGCCATCAGGGGAGGGGGATACCGCGATGGCTACACCTTC. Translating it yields CAIRGGGYRDGYTF.

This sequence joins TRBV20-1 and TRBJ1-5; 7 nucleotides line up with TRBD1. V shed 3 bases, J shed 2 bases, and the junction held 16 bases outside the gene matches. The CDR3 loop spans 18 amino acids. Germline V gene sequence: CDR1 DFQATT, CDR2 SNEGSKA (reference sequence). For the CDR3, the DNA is TGCAGTGCTAGGGGACGAGGGGAGGGGGCGACAGGCAATCAGCCCCAGCATTTT. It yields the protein CSARGRGEGATGNQPQHF.

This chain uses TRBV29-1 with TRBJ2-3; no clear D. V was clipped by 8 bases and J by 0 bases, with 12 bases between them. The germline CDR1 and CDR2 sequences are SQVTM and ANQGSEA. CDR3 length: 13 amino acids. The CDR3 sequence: CSSWAASTDTQYF. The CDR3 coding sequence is TGCAGCTCCTGGGCAGCTAGCACAGATACGCAGTATTTT.

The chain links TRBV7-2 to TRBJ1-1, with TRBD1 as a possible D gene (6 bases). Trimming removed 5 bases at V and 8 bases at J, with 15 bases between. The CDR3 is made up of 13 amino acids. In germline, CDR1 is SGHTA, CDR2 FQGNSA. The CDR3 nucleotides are TGTGCCAGCAGCCCTGGTGGGGGGCTGGAAGCTTTCTTT. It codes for CASSPGGGLEAFF.

CDR3 sequence: CASSFAGVLIYEQYF. The CDR3 bases are TGTGCCAGCAGTTTCGCGGGGGTCCTAATCTACGAGCAGTACTTC. The chain couples TRBV12-3 or TRBV12-4 to TRBJ2-7, with 7 bases lining up with TRBD2. V dropped 3 bases and J dropped 3; count of bases not matched to a gene: 8. The CDR3 contains 15 residues.

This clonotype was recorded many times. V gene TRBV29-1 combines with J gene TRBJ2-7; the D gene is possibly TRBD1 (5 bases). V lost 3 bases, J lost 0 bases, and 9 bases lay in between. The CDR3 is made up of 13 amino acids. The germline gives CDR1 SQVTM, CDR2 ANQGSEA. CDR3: CSVDRGSSYEQYF. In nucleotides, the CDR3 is TGCAGCGTTGATAGGGGTAGCTCCTACGAGCAGTACTTC.

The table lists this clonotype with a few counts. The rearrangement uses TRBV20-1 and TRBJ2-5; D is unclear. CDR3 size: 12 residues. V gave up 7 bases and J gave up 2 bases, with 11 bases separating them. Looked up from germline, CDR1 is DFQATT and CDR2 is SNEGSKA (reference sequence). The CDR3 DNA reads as TGCAGTGTGTTTAAGACGCAAGAGACCCAGTACTTC. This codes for CSVFKTQETQYF.

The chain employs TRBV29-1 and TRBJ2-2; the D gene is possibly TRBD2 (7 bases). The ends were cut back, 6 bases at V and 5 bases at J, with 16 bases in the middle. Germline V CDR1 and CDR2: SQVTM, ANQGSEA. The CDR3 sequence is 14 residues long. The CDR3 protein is CSVGLEGGTGELFF. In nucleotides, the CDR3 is TGCAGCGTAGGACTAGAGGGGGGTACCGGGGAGCTGTTTTTT.

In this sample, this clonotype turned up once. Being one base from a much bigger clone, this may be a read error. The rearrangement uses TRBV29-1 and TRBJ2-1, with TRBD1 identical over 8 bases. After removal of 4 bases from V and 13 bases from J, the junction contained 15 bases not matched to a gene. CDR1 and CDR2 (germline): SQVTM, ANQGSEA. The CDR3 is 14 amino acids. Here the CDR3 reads CSVALRQGANIQFF. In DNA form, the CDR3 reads TGCAGCGTTGCCCTCCGGCAGGGGGCTAACATTCAGTTCTTC.

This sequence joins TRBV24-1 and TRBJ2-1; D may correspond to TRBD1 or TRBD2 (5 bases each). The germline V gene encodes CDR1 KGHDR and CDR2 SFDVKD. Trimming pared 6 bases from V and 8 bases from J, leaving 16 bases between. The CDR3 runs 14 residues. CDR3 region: CATSQRAGSYEQFF. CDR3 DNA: TGTGCCACCAGTCAACGGGCAGGGAGCTATGAGCAGTTCTTC.